These T cell receptor beta chains were read from a single sample in a study of T cells in Graves' hyperthyroidism and ophthalmopathy. TCRdb redid the calling of the multiplex PCR reads with MiXCR, one entry per CDR3 protein. The sample yields 750,000 to 950,000 distinct CDR3 sequences, about two fifths seen once. Sequencing used blood. The origin of the receptors is a man aged 18 to 30 with Graves' hyperthyroidism. Both conserved end residues are part of each CDR3. The D gene is left open where the match is weak. A row's size may be missing; if present it is once, few, many or a size class.

clone size	J gene	V gene	CDR3 length	D gene	CDR3 protein	CDR3 DNA
few	TRBJ1-3	TRBV19	14	.	CASSKGISGNTIYF	TGTGCCAGTAGTAAAGGCATCTCTGGAAACACCATATATTTT
many	TRBJ1-3	TRBV12-3/TRBV12-4	12	.	CASLHSGNTIYF	TGTGCCAGCCTTCACTCTGGAAACACCATATATTTT
.	TRBJ1-2	TRBV5-1	14	.	CASSLDEWNYGYTF	TGCGCCAGCAGCTTGGATGAGTGGAACTATGGTTACACCTTC
.	TRBJ2-7	TRBV6-5	14	.	CASSPLPRSYEQYF	TGTGCCAGCAGTCCCCTCCCCCGCTCCTACGAGCAGTACTTC
few	TRBJ1-2	TRBV7-6	15	TRBD1	CASSSEGQGAFGYTF	TGTGCCAGCAGCTCGGAGGGGCAGGGGGCTTTTGGCTACACCTTC
many	TRBJ1-5	TRBV19	17	.	CASTRSDVETVNQPQHF	TGTGCCAGTACGCGCTCCGACGTAGAAACAGTCAATCAGCCCCAGCATTTT
many	TRBJ2-5	TRBV10-3	14	TRBD2	CAIGAGGWRETQYF	TGTGCCATCGGAGCGGGGGGGTGGAGAGAGACCCAGTACTTC
.	TRBJ1-5	TRBV19	13	.	CASSPAENQPQHF	TGCGCCAGCAGCCCGGCCGAAAATCAGCCCCAGCATTTT
.	TRBJ2-7	TRBV4-1	14	.	CASSQGTGSHEQYF	TGCGCCAGCAGCCAGGGTACAGGGTCTCACGAGCAGTACTTC
.	TRBJ1-4	TRBV12-3/TRBV12-4	16	TRBD1	CASSPGTGATNEKLFF	TGTGCCAGCAGTCCCGGGACAGGGGCAACTAATGAAAAACTGTTTTTT
.	TRBJ1-2	TRBV12-3/TRBV12-4	13	.	CASGSLSNYGYTF	TGTGCTAGTGGTTCCCTGAGTAACTATGGCTACACCTTC
.	TRBJ2-5	TRBV20-1	16	TRBD2	CSARDHNSGIQETQYF	TGCAGTGCTAGAGATCACAATAGCGGGATCCAAGAGACCCAGTACTTC
many	TRBJ2-5	TRBV7-2	15	TRBD1	CASSLGTGGQETQYF	TGTGCCAGCAGCCTTGGGACAGGAGGGCAAGAGACCCAGTACTTC
.	TRBJ1-1	TRBV2	13	.	CASSETLLREAFF	TGTGCCAGCAGTGAGACCCTCCTTCGAGAAGCTTTCTTT
.	TRBJ2-5	TRBV14	15	.	CASSQVGLGQETQYF	TGTGCCAGCAGCCAAGTCGGGTTAGGGCAAGAGACCCAGTACTTC
.	TRBJ1-3	TRBV19	15	.	CASRPRGSSGNTIYF	TGTGCCTCGCGTCCGCGGGGCAGCTCTGGAAACACCATATATTTT
.	TRBJ1-3	TRBV7-6	14	.	CASSLGHRGNTIYF	TGTGCCAGCAGCTTAGGACACCGGGGGAACACCATATATTTT
few	TRBJ2-2	TRBV2	15	.	CASSGGRFDTGELFF	TGTGCCAGCAGTGGAGGGAGGTTTGACACCGGGGAGCTGTTTTTT
many	TRBJ2-7	TRBV15	11	.	CATHPPYEQYF	TGTGCCACCCACCCACCCTACGAGCAGTACTTC
.	TRBJ1-4	TRBV6-5	14	.	CASGPVATNEKLFF	TGTGCCAGCGGGCCAGTTGCAACTAATGAAAAACTGTTTTTT
.	TRBJ2-7	TRBV6-5	13	.	CASRYTGLVEQYF	TGTGCCAGCCGTTACACGGGCCTCGTCGAGCAGTACTTC
many	TRBJ1-6	TRBV19	13	TRBD1	CASGQGGNSPLHF	TGTGCCAGTGGACAGGGAGGTAATTCACCCCTCCACTTT
.	TRBJ1-1	TRBV7-9	12	.	CASSLTNAEAFF	TGTGCCAGCAGCTTAACCAACGCTGAAGCTTTCTTT
few	TRBJ2-7	TRBV10-3	15	.	CASSDPFGRSYEQYF	TGTGCCAGCAGTGACCCCTTTGGCAGATCCTACGAGCAGTACTTC
many	TRBJ2-6	TRBV24-1	15	.	CATSGKGSGANVLTF	TGTGCCACCAGTGGGAAGGGATCTGGGGCCAACGTCCTGACTTTC
.	TRBJ1-1	TRBV19	11	.	CASSIEGEAFF	TGTGCCAGTAGTATAGAGGGCGAGGCTTTCTTT
few	TRBJ2-7	TRBV7-8	13	.	CASSFSADYEQYF	TGTGCCAGCAGCTTTTCGGCGGATTACGAGCAGTACTTC
.	TRBJ2-2	TRBV19	14	.	CASTLGRNTGELFF	TGTGCCAGTACTCTGGGCCGGAACACCGGGGAGCTGTTTTTT
few	TRBJ2-7	TRBV9	15	.	CASSVSSAQGHEQYF	TGTGCCAGCAGCGTCTCCTCCGCCCAGGGTCACGAGCAGTACTTC
.	TRBJ1-1	TRBV7-8	14	.	CASSLGTLPVEAFF	TGTGCCAGCAGCCTGGGGACTTTGCCAGTTGAAGCTTTCTTT
.	TRBJ1-4	TRBV6-5	14	TRBD1	CASSPGQGIGKLFF	TGTGCCAGCAGTCCTGGACAGGGGATTGGGAAACTGTTTTTT
few	TRBJ2-2	TRBV9	15	TRBD2	CASTRSGRAVGELFF	TGTGCCAGCACTCGGAGCGGGAGGGCCGTCGGGGAGCTGTTTTTT
many	TRBJ1-2	TRBV2	12	.	CAGGRTGYGYTF	TGTGCCGGGGGGCGTACGGGCTATGGCTACACCTTC
many	TRBJ2-5	TRBV10-3	13	.	CAITANGQETQYF	TGTGCCATCACCGCTAACGGGCAGGAGACCCAGTACTTC
.	TRBJ1-1	TRBV12-3/TRBV12-4	15	.	CASSLSYGMNTEAFF	TGTGCCAGCAGTTTATCGTACGGGATGAACACTGAAGCTTTCTTT
few	TRBJ1-3	TRBV7-9	14	.	CASSPLRGADTIYF	TGTGCCAGCAGCCCCCTCCGGGGGGCGGACACCATATATTTT
.	TRBJ1-4	TRBV10-3	13	.	CAISERGREKLFF	TGTGCCATCAGTGAGCGGGGTCGCGAAAAACTGTTTTTT
.	TRBJ2-2	TRBV19	17	.	CASNLWSGTLNTGELFF	TGTGCCAGTAACCTATGGTCCGGGACATTGAACACCGGGGAGCTGTTTTTT
many	TRBJ2-5	TRBV9	14	.	CASSPAGFSETQYF	TGTGCCAGCAGCCCAGCAGGGTTTTCGGAGACCCAGTACTTC
.	TRBJ1-2	TRBV20-1	16	TRBD1	CSARAQPTGDWKGYTF	TGCAGTGCTAGAGCACAGCCCACAGGGGACTGGAAGGGCTACACCTTC
many	TRBJ1-3	TRBV15	15	.	CATSRDVRESNTIYF	TGTGCCACCAGCAGAGATGTGCGGGAATCCAACACCATATATTTT
many	TRBJ1-1	TRBV7-2	13	.	CASSYAGNPEAFF	TGTGCCAGCAGCTACGCAGGGAATCCTGAAGCTTTCTTT
.	TRBJ2-2	TRBV13	17	TRBD2	CASSLGLTSANTGELFF	TGTGCCAGCAGCTTAGGCTTGACTAGCGCCAACACCGGGGAGCTGTTTTTT
few	TRBJ1-1	TRBV2	16	.	CASSEWVRADYTEAFF	TGTGCCAGCAGTGAATGGGTTAGGGCAGATTACACTGAAGCTTTCTTT
.	TRBJ2-5	TRBV5-1	12	.	CASAKSGETQYF	TGCGCCAGCGCCAAGAGCGGAGAGACCCAGTACTTC
.	TRBJ2-7	TRBV4-3	14	TRBD1	CASSHDRGRDEQYF	TGCGCCAGCAGCCACGACAGGGGTCGGGACGAGCAGTACTTC
few	TRBJ1-2	TRBV5-1	14	.	CASSTTTGIYGYTF	TGCGCCAGCAGCACAACGACTGGGATCTATGGCTACACCTTC
many	TRBJ2-5	TRBV7-6	14	.	CASSLGQNQETQYF	TGTGCCAGCAGCTTAGGACAGAACCAAGAGACCCAGTACTTC
few	TRBJ1-2	TRBV6-6	14	.	CASSYTPSTGGYTF	TGTGCCAGCAGTTACACCCCCTCGACAGGTGGCTACACCTTC
few	TRBJ1-1	TRBV5-1	14	.	CASSLGLRNTEAFF	TGCGCCAGCAGCTTGGGACTGAGGAACACTGAAGCTTTCTTT
.	TRBJ1-2	TRBV19	15	.	CASSIGLTINYGYTF	TGTGCCAGTAGTATCGGCTTGACCATTAACTATGGCTACACCTTC
once	TRBJ2-7	TRBV20-1	15	TRBD2	CSAKVRTSGSYEQYF	TGCAGTGCTAAAGTGCGGACTAGCGGTTCCTACGAGCAGTACTTC
few	TRBJ1-1	TRBV5-1	15	TRBD1	CASSLFHRGRTEAFF	TGCGCCAGCAGCTTGTTTCACAGGGGGCGAACTGAAGCTTTCTTT